These 19 T cell receptor beta chains were sequenced from one sample in a study of identical twins (TCRdb year 2016). The method behind the library was 5' RACE. The sequencing machine was an Illumina HiSeq 2000. The public reads were quality trimmed at Q25 with fastp and then assembled into clones with MiXCR by TCRdb, keeping productive beta chains. Each entry merges the rows of one CDR3 protein and shows their most common DNA and genes. The sample yields some 1,700,000 distinct CDR3 sequences; more than 30% were counted once. The leading ten clones occupy under 0.35% of the sample. Sequencing input: cord blood. All receptors come from a newborn girl in good health.

This clonotype was recorded a few times. The chain couples TRBV7-9 to TRBJ2-6; a possible D gene is TRBD1 (6 bases). CDR3 length: 17 amino acids. In germline, CDR1 is SEHNR, CDR2 FQNEAQ (reference sequence). V lost 4 bases and J 0 bases, leaving 13 bases between the germline ends. The CDR3 nucleotides read TGTGCCAGCAGCTCCTCCGAGGGACACTCTGGGGCCAACGTCCTGACTTTC. This translates into CASSSSEGHSGANVLTF.

This chain connects TRBV20-1 to TRBJ2-1; the match to TRBD1 covers 9 bases. Germline assignment: CDR1 DFQATT and CDR2 SNEGSKA (reference sequence). This CDR3 is built from 16 residues. The J segment lost 4 bases and the V segment lost 0 bases, leaving 7 bases of the junction unmatched. The DNA of the CDR3 is TGCAGTGCTAGAGATCGAACAGGGGGCGCATACAATGAGCAGTTCTTC. Residues: CSARDRTGGAYNEQFF.

With regard to this clonotype: One end of the junction does not line up with germline, which may come from a read error. The gene calls are TRBV25-1 and TRBJ2-5, with 12 bases lining up with TRBD2. Germline loops: CDR1 MGHDK, CDR2 SYGVNS. The CDR3 has 15 amino acids. The CDR3 sequence is CASSEGLAGKETRYF. As DNA, the CDR3 is TGTGCCAGCAGTGAGGGACTAGCGGGTAAAGAGACCCGGTACTTC.

This clonotype came up a few times. The J gene is TRBJ2-1, the V gene TRBV12-3 or TRBV12-4; TRBD2 matches 15 bases. The junction had 10 bases not matched to a gene; V was cut back by 7 bases and J by 0 bases. The CDR3 length is 19 residues. CDR3 amino acids: CASNHPGLAGGPSYNEQFF. The CDR3 DNA reads TGTGCCAGCAACCACCCGGGACTAGCGGGAGGACCCTCCTACAATGAGCAGTTCTTC.

The chain has TRBV4-2 and TRBJ2-1, with D possibly matching TRBD2 (5 bases). This CDR3 has 13 residues. Trimming left V 2 bases short and J 12 bases short, with 14 bases between. Germline CDR1 is LGHNA and CDR2 is YNFKEQ. The CDR3, as DNA: TGTGCCAGCAGCCAACGGGATTGGGATGGGCAGTTCTTC. This codes for CASSQRDWDGQFF.

This clonotype came up a few times. The chain combines TRBV10-3 with TRBJ2-3, with D maybe TRBD1 (5 bases). The CDR3 contains 15 residues. The germline CDR1 and CDR2 sequences are ENHRY and SYGVKD. V was trimmed by 2 bases and J by 4 bases, leaving 13 bases between them. The CDR3 nucleotides are TGTGCCATCAGTGAGGGGGTCTGGGGCCCAGATACGCAGTATTTT. Translation gives CAISEGVWGPDTQYF.

This clonotype appeared a few times. This chain connects TRBV6-5 to TRBJ2-1; no reliable D call. The germline V and J ends were trimmed by 3 bases and 4 bases, with 7 bases remaining between them. The CDR3 is 13 amino acids. Germline V gene data show CDR1 as MNHEY and CDR2 as SVGAGI. As DNA, the CDR3 is TGTGCCAGCAGTTATCTGTCTTACAATGAGCAGTTCTTC. Translating gives CASSYLSYNEQFF.

This clonotype has only one observation. The V gene is TRBV12-3 or TRBV12-4, the J gene TRBJ2-7; D perhaps matches TRBD2 (6 bases). The CDR3 sequence is 11 residues long. V lost 3 bases to trimming and J lost 12 bases, with 12 bases between them. The CDR3 nucleotides are TGTGCCAGCAGTTTCGGGCTAGCGAGGTACTTC. Residues: CASSFGLARYF.

This clonotype was picked up a small number of times. The rearrangement links TRBV29-1 to TRBJ2-7, with a weak D call TRBD2 (5 bases). Trimming took 0 bases from V and 3 from J, leaving 6 bases between them. The V gene's germline CDR1 is SQVTM and CDR2 ANQGSEA. There are 12 residues in the CDR3. The CDR3 DNA reads as TGCAGCGTTGAAGATAGCGACTACGAGCAGTACTTC. Protein sequence: CSVEDSDYEQYF.

This clonotype came up a few times. The chain has TRBV6-2 or TRBV6-3 and TRBJ2-3; TRBD2 matches 9 bases. CDR1 is MNHEY, CDR2 SVGEGT, per germline. The CDR3 runs 16 residues. V lost 4 bases and J lost 3; bases outside the gene matches: 8. The CDR3 DNA is TGTGCCAGCAGTTTTCTACTAGCGGGTTCGACAGATACGCAGTATTTT. Translated, it gives CASSFLLAGSTDTQYF.

This chain uses TRBV18 with TRBJ2-5; D may be TRBD2 (5 bases). The CDR3 covers 13 residues. Trimming left V 1 base short and J 13 bases short, with 16 bases between. Per germline, CDR1 KGHSH and CDR2 LQKENI. CDR3 region: CASSPLRRNERYF. The CDR3 region has the DNA TGTGCCAGCTCACCACTTAGGAGGAATGAGCGGTACTTC.

This clonotype was observed a few times. The chain recombines TRBV10-1 with TRBJ1-2; no firm D call. Germline CDR1 WNHNN, CDR2 SYGVQD (reference sequence). The CDR3 spans 12 residues. V was cut by 5 bases and J by 2 bases, with 6 bases left in between. CDR3 bases: TGCGCCAGCAGTCAACCGAACTATGGCTACACCTTC. Encoded protein: CASSQPNYGYTF.

This clonotype was seen a few times. V is TRBV20-1 and J is TRBJ1-5; D remains unclear. From germline, CDR1 is DFQATT and CDR2 SNEGSKA (reference sequence). The CDR3 totals 14 residues. Trimming cost V 0 bases and J 3 bases, with 9 bases left between them. The CDR3 loop reads CSARDRRVNQPQHF. CDR3 DNA sequence: TGCAGTGCTAGAGATCGCCGAGTCAATCAGCCCCAGCATTTT.

The genes are TRBV28 and TRBJ2-7, with 9 bases fitting TRBD2. This CDR3 spans 16 amino acids. V was clipped by 4 bases and J by 1 base; unmatched bases: 8. Germline values: CDR1 MDHEN, CDR2 SYDVKM. The CDR3 DNA follows: TGTGCCAGCAGTTCGAGCGGGAGGAAAGAATCCTACGAGCAGTACTTC. Translated: CASSSSGRKESYEQYF.

V and J are TRBV2 and TRBJ1-1, with 10 nucleotides matching TRBD1. Trimming cost V 5 bases and J 1 base; bases outside gene matches: 7. The CDR3 length is 16 residues. Germline-derived CDR1 and CDR2 are SNHLY and FYNNEI. This chain's CDR3 is CASSRRQGARNTEAFF. In nucleotides, the CDR3 is TGTGCCAGCAGTCGAAGACAGGGGGCGAGGAACACTGAAGCTTTCTTT.

The V and J genes are TRBV14 and TRBJ1-5; D may be TRBD1 (5 bases). Germline V lookup: CDR1 SGHDN, CDR2 FVKESK. This CDR3 has 13 residues. Trimming took off 2 bases at V and 4 bases at J, with 6 bases between the two ends. The CDR3 sequence is CASSQNRNQPQHF. CDR3 DNA sequence: TGTGCCAGCAGCCAAAACAGGAATCAGCCCCAGCATTTT.

This clonotype has a count of ten or more. CDR3: CSVEWLAGSYEQYF. The CDR3 region has the DNA TGCAGCGTTGAGTGGCTAGCGGGCTCCTACGAGCAGTACTTC. This rearrangement joins TRBV29-1 to TRBJ2-7; 8 bases align to TRBD2. This CDR3 is 14 amino acids long. Trimming at V came to 3 bases and at J to 0 bases, leaving 4 bases not matched to a gene. Germline lookup yields CDR1 SQVTM and CDR2 ANQGSEA.

Of note for this clonotype: An end of the junction does not agree with germline; a read error may underlie this. This chain joins TRBV11-2 and TRBJ2-5; D gene ambiguous. Germline V gene data show CDR1 as SGHAT and CDR2 as FQNNGV. This CDR3 has 13 residues. Here the CDR3 reads CASSLWYQGTQYF. CDR3 DNA: TGTGCCAGCAGCTTATGGTACCAAGGGACCCAGTACTTC.

A few counts support this clonotype. J is TRBJ1-2 and V is TRBV15; 7 bases are shared with TRBD1. The CDR3 is made up of 15 amino acids. The V and J ends lost 1 base and 8 bases, in that order; junction bases with no gene match: 10. Germline V gives CDR1 LNHNV, CDR2 YYDKDF (reference sequence). CDR3 DNA sequence: TGTGCCACCAGCAGAGCAGACAGGGACCCCTTGGGCTACACCTTC. Its translation is CATSRADRDPLGYTF.